Following are 30 T cell receptor beta chains from one sample sequenced in a study of blood T cell repertoires in COVID-19 (dated by TCRdb to about 2020). The protocol used for the library was the immunoSEQ multiplex PCR assay. The table comes from immuneACCESS by way of TCRdb, which keeps in-frame sequences with V and J called. Part of the clones is missing from these tables; in studies checked, under half for an unresolved V gene and the rest for unknown reasons. In this sample the table shows over 150,000 clones, approximately 85% of which occur a single time. The ten largest make up roughly 9% of the sample. The specimen was PBMCs or T cells enriched from blood (not recorded which). These receptors came from a woman aged 18-29 years who had recovered from COVID-19.

The genes are TRBV7-9 and TRBJ1-3; D call uncertain. Trimming cost V 1 base and J 0 bases, with 13 bases left between them. Germline V gives CDR1 SEHNR, CDR2 FQNEAQ (reference sequence). CDR3 length: 17 residues. Here the CDR3 reads CASSLDRELYSGNTIYF. Written as DNA, the CDR3 is TGTGCCAGCAGCTTAGATCGGGAACTCTACTCTGGAAACACCATATATTTT.

The chain carries TRBV4-1 and TRBJ2-7; 8 nucleotides align to TRBD2. Germline V gene lookup returns CDR1 MGHRA and CDR2 YSYEKL. This CDR3 is 15 amino acids long. With V trimmed by 0 bases and J by 7 bases, 8 bases remained unmatched. The DNA for the CDR3 is TGCGCCAGCAGCCAAGAAGGAGCGGGAGCGAGGGAGCAGTACTTC. This sequence encodes CASSQEGAGAREQYF.

The chain combines TRBV2 with TRBJ2-1, with TRBD2 identical over 14 bases. In germline, CDR1 is SNHLY, CDR2 FYNNEI. This CDR3 spans 16 amino acids. Trimming removed 5 bases from V and 8 bases from J; junction bases left unmatched: 8. The CDR3 protein is CASSLAGTSGSYEQFF. DNA of the CDR3: TGTGCCAGCAGTTTAGCCGGGACTAGCGGGAGCTATGAGCAGTTCTTC.

The rearrangement uses TRBV2 and TRBJ2-3; 8 bases agree with TRBD2. There are 16 residues in the CDR3. Looked up from germline, CDR1 is SNHLY and CDR2 is FYNNEI. V dropped 7 bases and J dropped 4; count of bases not matched to a gene: 13. The CDR3 loop is CASKPGPSGGADTQYF. For the CDR3, the DNA is TGTGCCAGCAAACCCGGCCCCAGCGGGGGCGCAGATACGCAGTATTTT.

The chain has TRBV7-2 and TRBJ1-5; 8 bases line up with TRBD1. Germline loops: CDR1 SGHTA, CDR2 FQGNSA. The junction had 14 bases not matched to a gene; V was cut back by 4 bases and J by 0 bases. The CDR3 spans 19 residues. CDR3 DNA sequence: TGTGCCAGCAGCTCCAAGCGACAGGGGACCACTTATAGCAATCAGCCCCAGCATTTT. Translated, it gives CASSSKRQGTTYSNQPQHF.

The chain uses TRBV7-2 and TRBJ2-7; TRBD2 is a possible D gene (6 bases). The V gene lost 0 bases and the J gene lost 9 bases, with 12 bases spanning the gap. This CDR3 region has 13 residues. Germline CDR1 reads SGHTA; CDR2 reads FQGNSA. The CDR3: CASSLAGSGGQYF. The CDR3 DNA reads TGTGCCAGCAGCTTAGCGGGTAGCGGTGGGCAGTACTTC.

This clone has only a few counts. The chain joins TRBV19 to TRBJ1-4; 11 bases are a match to TRBD1. The CDR3 is 15 amino acids. The J segment lost 10 bases and the V segment lost 2 bases, leaving 6 bases of the junction unmatched. The germline CDR1 and CDR2 sequences are LNHDA and SQIVND (reference sequence). The CDR3: CASSIILDRGPKLFF. For the CDR3, the DNA is TGTGCCAGTAGTATAATCCTGGACAGGGGGCCAAAACTGTTTTTT.

This clone came up once. This chain connects TRBV5-1 to TRBJ1-3; D not resolved. This CDR3 comprises 15 residues. Trimming took off 0 bases at V and 0 bases at J, with 7 bases between the two ends. CDR1 and CDR2 from the germline V gene are SGHRS and YFSETQ. For the CDR3, the DNA is TGCGCCAGCAGCTTGGATGGCAGCTCTGGAAACACCATATATTTT. Its translation is CASSLDGSSGNTIYF.

This sequence joins TRBV19 and TRBJ2-5; TRBD1 agrees at 10 bases. V lost 8 bases to trimming and J lost 4 bases; unmatched junction nucleotides: 4. The germline CDR1 and CDR2 sequences are LNHDA and SQIVND (reference sequence). The CDR3 totals 13 residues. The CDR3 is CASRDRGVETQYF. CDR3 in DNA: TGTGCCAGTCGGGACAGGGGAGTAGAGACCCAGTACTTC.

The J gene is TRBJ1-4, the V gene TRBV11-1; D is possibly TRBD1 (5 bases). The length of the CDR3 is 14 residues. V was pared by 7 bases and J by 7 bases, with 16 bases between. CDR1 and CDR2 from the germline V gene are SGHAT and FQDESV (reference sequence). The CDR3 sequence: CASTFHQGSEKLFF. The CDR3 coding sequence is TGTGCCAGCACATTCCACCAGGGCTCTGAAAAACTGTTTTTT.

The chain employs TRBV5-1 and TRBJ1-2; no firm D call. The CDR3 has 18 amino acids. CDR1 is SGHRS and CDR2 is YFSETQ in the germline V gene. Trimming removed 0 bases at V and 6 bases at J, with 24 bases between. In DNA, the CDR3 is TGCGCCAGCAGCTTGGCCAGAGGAACAACCGACCTTGGTAATGGCTACACCTTC. Amino acid sequence: CASSLARGTTDLGNGYTF.

The CDR3 is CASSGLTNTGELFF. The CDR3, as DNA: TGTGCCAGCAGTGGACTAACGAACACCGGGGAGCTGTTTTTT. This sequence joins TRBV4-2 and TRBJ2-2, with TRBD2 as a possible D gene (6 bases). The V end was cut by 6 bases, the J end by 0 bases, with 8 bases between. The length of the CDR3 is 14 residues. Per the germline V gene, CDR1 is LGHNA and CDR2 is YNFKEQ.

The rearrangement uses TRBV6-6 and TRBJ1-6; 8 bases agree with TRBD1. The CDR3 is made up of 16 amino acids. Germline trimming cut 5 bases from V and 5 bases from J; bases unmatched to any gene: 8. The germline V gene encodes CDR1 MNHNY and CDR2 SVGAGI (reference sequence). CDR3 residues: CASSRWDRNNNSPLHF. The CDR3 coding sequence is TGTGCCAGCAGTCGATGGGACAGGAACAATAATTCACCCCTCCACTTT.

In DNA, the CDR3 is TGTGCCAGCAGCTCGGACAGGGAGACAACTAATGAAAAACTGTTTTTT. Its protein product is CASSSDRETTNEKLFF. The chain has TRBV7-2 and TRBJ1-4, with 8 positions matching TRBD1. Germline V lookup: CDR1 SGHTA, CDR2 FQGNSA. Trimming at V came to 4 bases and at J to 0 bases, leaving 4 bases not matched to a gene. The CDR3 covers 16 residues.

The V gene is TRBV25-1, the J gene TRBJ1-2; D is unresolved. The V gene's germline CDR1 is MGHDK and CDR2 SYGVNS. This CDR3 comprises 11 residues. V was clipped by 6 bases and J by 3 bases, with 5 bases between them. As DNA, the CDR3 is TGTGCCAGCAGCTCAGACTATGGCTACACCTTC. Protein: CASSSDYGYTF.

About this clone: Because the CDR3 is missing its conserved closing phenylalanine or tryptophan, this is likely a read error. The DNA is left out, because the CDR3 cannot be placed on it with certainty; the CDR3 is given as TCRdb lists it. The gene calls are TRBV5-6 and TRBJ2-7; the table calls TRBD1, which could not be checked here. The CDR3 numbers 8 amino acids, ends counted. In germline, CDR1 is SGHDT, CDR2 YYEEEE. CDR3 loop: CASSPQIP.

This rearrangement joins TRBV19 to TRBJ2-1; 12 nucleotides align to TRBD2. V shed 5 bases and J 8 bases; nucleotides not matched to a gene: 10. The CDR3 length is 16 residues. Looked up from germline, CDR1 is LNHDA and CDR2 is SQIVND (reference sequence). The CDR3 sequence: CASSPQLGLAGDEQFF. CDR3 nucleotide sequence: TGTGCCAGTAGTCCGCAACTGGGACTAGCGGGCGATGAGCAGTTCTTC.

The chain joins TRBV29-1 to TRBJ2-7, with D perhaps TRBD2 (5 bases). V dropped 3 bases and J dropped 0 bases, with 12 bases sitting between them. This CDR3 region has 14 residues. Germline-derived CDR1 and CDR2 are SQVTM and ANQGSEA. The CDR3 loop is CSVEGDGVSYEQYF. DNA of the CDR3: TGCAGCGTTGAGGGTGACGGGGTCTCCTACGAGCAGTACTTC.

The rearrangement links TRBV28 to TRBJ1-2; perhaps TRBD1 as D (6 bases). The CDR3 length is 16 residues. The germline V gene encodes CDR1 MDHEN and CDR2 SYDVKM. Trimming stripped 0 bases from V and 5 bases from J, with 16 bases between. The CDR3 here is CASSLWGDKRAYGYTF. The DNA for the CDR3 is TGTGCCAGCAGTTTATGGGGGGACAAAAGAGCTTATGGCTACACCTTC.

V usage is TRBV4-1 and J usage is TRBJ2-3; D not resolved. This CDR3 is 16 amino acids long. Germline CDR1 and CDR2: MGHRA and YSYEKL. V was shortened by 4 bases and J by 3 bases, with 17 bases between the two germline ends. The CDR3 DNA is TGCGCCAGCAGCCTCGTAGGCGGAACAATTACAGATACGCAGTATTTT. Translating it yields CASSLVGGTITDTQYF.

This clone was detected a few times. The chain carries TRBV5-1 and TRBJ2-5; no firm D call. Trimming removed 2 bases at V and 7 bases at J, with 18 bases between. Looked up from germline, CDR1 is SGHRS and CDR2 is YFSETQ. The CDR3 has 15 amino acids. As DNA, the CDR3 is TGCGCCAGCAGCTTTTTTGGCTTGGGCGTCGGGACCCAGTACTTC. This translates into CASSFFGLGVGTQYF. Filled out from reference TRBV5-1 and TRBJ2-5, the complete variable domain reads KAGVTQTPRYLIKTRGQQVTLSCSPISGHRSVSWYQQTPGQGLQFLFEYFSETQRNKGNFPGRFSGRQFSNSRSEMNVSTLELGDSALYLCASSFFGLGVGTQYFGPGTRLLVL.

This clone was picked up one time. V is TRBV5-6 and J is TRBJ1-1; 10 bases agree with TRBD1. Germline V gene lookup returns CDR1 SGHDT and CDR2 YYEEEE. V was pared by 5 bases and J by 7 bases, with 5 bases of the junction left unmatched. The CDR3 runs 13 residues. CDR3 DNA sequence: TGTGCCAGCAGGGGGACAGGGGCCCATGAAGCTTTCTTT. Protein: CASRGTGAHEAFF.

This CDR3 is CASSSPTLASNEQFF. CDR3 bases: TGCGCCAGCAGCTCTCCTACACTAGCGAGCAATGAGCAGTTCTTC. The chain carries TRBV5-1 and TRBJ2-1, with TRBD2 identical over 7 bases. V lost 3 bases, J lost 6 bases, and 9 bases stayed unmatched. Germline-derived CDR1 and CDR2 are SGHRS and YFSETQ. The CDR3 sequence is 15 residues long. Drawing the rest from reference TRBV5-1 and TRBJ2-1, the complete variable domain is KAGVTQTPRYLIKTRGQQVTLSCSPISGHRSVSWYQQTPGQGLQFLFEYFSETQRNKGNFPGRFSGRQFSNSRSEMNVSTLELGDSALYLCASSSPTLASNEQFFGPGTRLTVL.

The V gene is TRBV28, the J gene TRBJ1-1; TRBD1 aligns across 8 bases. Unmatched junction bases numbered 10, after V lost 5 bases and J lost 5 bases. This CDR3 region has 15 residues. Germline V gives CDR1 MDHEN, CDR2 SYDVKM. Here the CDR3 reads CASSTPQGVGTEAFF. CDR3 DNA: TGTGCCAGCAGTACCCCACAGGGGGTAGGGACTGAAGCTTTCTTT. Full variable domain (remainder filled in from reference TRBV28 and TRBJ1-1): DVKVTQSSRYLVKRTGEKVFLECVQDMDHENMFWYRQDPGLGLRLIYFSYDVKMKEKGDIPEGYSVSREKKERFSLILESASTNQTSMYLCASSTPQGVGTEAFFGQGTRLTVV.

This clone turned up a few times. This chain connects TRBV6-4 to TRBJ2-2; 12 bases line up with TRBD1. Trimming cost V 0 bases and J 5 bases; bases outside gene matches: 4. This CDR3 contains 17 residues. CDR1 and CDR2 from the germline V gene are MRHNA and SNTAGT. The CDR3 DNA reads TGTGCCAGCAGTGACTCGGGGGACAGGGGGCCTACCGGGGAGCTGTTTTTT. It is translated as CASSDSGDRGPTGELFF.

The V and J genes are TRBV11-3 and TRBJ2-4, with a possible D match to TRBD1 (7 bases). CDR1 SGHNT and CDR2 YENEEA come from the germline V gene. The CDR3 is 14 residues long. Trimming took off 5 bases at V and 1 base at J, with 9 bases between the two ends. CDR3 sequence: CASSPGGAKNIQYF. CDR3 bases: TGTGCCAGCAGCCCAGGGGGGGCCAAAAACATTCAGTACTTC.

The V gene is TRBV21-1, the J gene TRBJ2-7; whether TRBD1, the table's D call, matches the DNA was not checked. TRBV21-1 is annotated as a pseudogene. CDR3 length: 14 amino acids. The DNA of the CDR3 is TGTGCCAGCAGCCAAACGACAGGGCTTTACGAGCAGTACTTC. As protein: CASSQTTGLYEQYF.

This clone was counted a single time. V usage is TRBV27 and J usage is TRBJ1-5; D is unresolved. This CDR3 spans 13 amino acids. The germline CDR1 and CDR2 sequences are MNHEY and SMNVEV (reference sequence). Trimming cost V 5 bases and J 6 bases, with 11 bases left between them. CDR3 DNA sequence: TGTGCCAGCAGTCAGACTCCGGTTCAGCCCCAGCATTTT. Its translation is CASSQTPVQPQHF.

The chain recombines TRBV19 with TRBJ1-2, with D possibly TRBD1 on 5 matching bases. Trimming cost V 5 bases and J 7 bases, with 20 bases left between them. This CDR3 has 15 residues. CDR1 LNHDA and CDR2 SQIVND come from the germline V gene (reference sequence). For the CDR3, the DNA is TGTGCCAGTAGTGTACAGGCTCGGCGTTATGGTGGCTACACCTTC. This encodes CASSVQARRYGGYTF.

This chain uses TRBV5-5 with TRBJ2-4; tentatively, D is TRBD1 (6 bases). Germline CDR1 reads SGHKS; CDR2 reads YYEKEE (reference sequence). The CDR3 consists of 13 residues. V lost 6 bases to trimming and J lost 5 bases, with 12 bases between them. The CDR3 sequence is CASNLQGQNIQYF. CDR3 DNA: TGTGCCAGCAATCTACAGGGTCAAAACATTCAGTACTTC.